This T cell receptor (beta chain) is from a study of CD8 T cells in ankylosing spondylitis. In this sample, this clonotype turned up a few times. TCRdb itself ran the 5' RACE reads through MiXCR, one entry per CDR3 protein. The sample shows about 200,000 distinct CDR3 sequences, 9.5% to 15% of them seen only once. Sample: blood, either unsorted or a sorted T cell fraction (not recorded which). This clonotype originated in a male donor with ankylosing spondylitis or in good health (not recorded which).

In DNA form, the CDR3 reads TGTGCCAGCAGCCACGGACAGGGAGACGAGCAGTACTTC. It encodes CASSHGQGDEQYF. V and J are TRBV3-1 and TRBJ2-7; 8 positions agree with TRBD1. Germline V gene data show CDR1 as LGHDT and CDR2 as YNNKEL (reference sequence). Unmatched junction bases numbered 3, after V lost 3 bases and J lost 5 bases. This CDR3 has 13 amino acids.